One and the same sample provided the 14 T cell receptor beta chains below, sequenced in a study of shared clonotypes between healthy human individuals. Produced via immunoSEQ multiplex PCR; TCRdb's table is partial and in-frame only. This table holds about 2.4 million clones, just over 90% found once. The sample comprised naive CD4+ T cells sorted from blood. Regarding subset: CD45RA+ positively selected. The source is a man between 18 and 35 years old in good health.

The J gene is TRBJ1-3, the V gene TRBV27; the D is unclear. CDR3 size: 14 residues. Germline lookup yields CDR1 MNHEY and CDR2 SMNVEV (reference sequence). V was clipped by 4 bases and J by 0 bases, with 7 bases between them. This CDR3 is CASSSRSSGNTIYF. The CDR3 region has the DNA TGTGCCAGCAGTTCTCGTAGCTCTGGAAACACCATATATTTT.

The sample holds a few counts of this clone. V usage is TRBV10-3 and J usage is TRBJ2-2; the D gene is possibly TRBD1 (5 bases). Trimming stripped 8 bases from V and 0 bases from J, with 10 bases between. Germline CDR1 and CDR2: ENHRY and SYGVKD. The CDR3 runs to 14 residues. CDR3 residues: CAIGGHANTGELFF. CDR3 in DNA: TGTGCCATCGGTGGACACGCGAACACCGGGGAGCTGTTTTTT.

The chain links TRBV9 to TRBJ1-4; D is unresolved. This CDR3 is 15 amino acids long. Between the trimmed V and J ends, which lost 4 bases and 8 bases, there was a span of 18 bases. CDR1 and CDR2 (germline): SGDLS, YYNGEE. The DNA for the CDR3 is TGTGCCAGCAGCCCGTACTCGGGTCCGGGGGAAAAACTGTTTTTT. This encodes CASSPYSGPGEKLFF.

The gene calls are TRBV5-5 and TRBJ1-2, with a weak D call TRBD1 (5 bases). CDR1 SGHKS and CDR2 YYEKEE come from the germline V gene (reference sequence). CDR3 length equals 13 residues. Trimming stripped 2 bases from V and 3 bases from J, with 8 bases between. The CDR3 here is CASSFLQDYGYTF. CDR3 coding DNA: TGTGCCAGCAGCTTCCTACAGGACTATGGCTACACCTTC. Full variable domain (remainder filled in from reference TRBV5-5 and TRBJ1-2): DAGVTQSPTHLIKTRGQQVTLRCSPISGHKSVSWYQQVLGQGPQFIFQYYEKEERGRGNFPDRFSARQFPNYSSELNVNALLLGDSALYLCASSFLQDYGYTFGSGTRLTVV.

The CDR3 protein is CASSSLWGLGYGYTF. CDR3 in DNA: TGTGCCAGCAGTTCCCTTTGGGGGCTGGGCTATGGCTACACCTTC. The chain has TRBV28 and TRBJ1-2; a possible D gene is TRBD1 (6 bases). V was cut by 4 bases and J by 4 bases, with 16 bases left in between. The CDR3 contains 15 residues. In germline, CDR1 is MDHEN, CDR2 SYDVKM.

The J gene is TRBJ1-2, the V gene TRBV29-1; the match to TRBD1 covers 10 bases. The trim removed 3 bases at V and 7 bases at J, leaving 11 bases unmatched. The CDR3 totals 15 residues. Per the germline V gene, CDR1 is SQVTM and CDR2 is ANQGSEA. The CDR3 loop reads CSVDWGDRGVFGYTF. CDR3 nucleotides: TGCAGCGTTGATTGGGGGGACAGGGGTGTGTTTGGCTACACCTTC.

A note on this clone: This CDR3 is also generated by other DNA sequences in the sample. The rearrangement links TRBV18 to TRBJ1-5; weak D call: TRBD1 (5 bases). The CDR3 covers 13 residues. Germline assignment: CDR1 KGHSH and CDR2 LQKENI. Trimming removed 2 bases from V and 4 bases from J, with 6 bases in between. The CDR3 sequence: CASSPGQNQPQHF. CDR3 sequence (DNA): TGTGCCAGCTCACCAGGACAAAATCAGCCCCAGCATTTT.

This clone was seen a single time. The chain employs TRBV27 and TRBJ2-1, with D perhaps TRBD2 (6 bases). This CDR3 has 17 amino acids. Per the germline V gene, CDR1 is MNHEY and CDR2 is SMNVEV (reference sequence). V was trimmed by 5 bases and J by 2 bases, leaving 19 bases between them. CDR3 residues: CASSPRGSGGPYNEQFF. In DNA, the CDR3 is TGTGCCAGCAGTCCGCGTGGTAGCGGAGGGCCCTACAATGAGCAGTTCTTC.

The CDR3 DNA reads TGTGCCATCTGGGAAAGGGGACAGGCGAACTATGGCTACACCTTC. Its protein product is CAIWERGQANYGYTF. The chain couples TRBV6-1 to TRBJ1-2, with 8 bases identical to TRBD1. V lost 10 bases and J lost 2; bases outside the gene matches: 12. The CDR3 consists of 15 residues. Germline CDR1 and CDR2: MNHNS and SASEGT.

The chain joins TRBV18 to TRBJ2-5; the D call may be TRBD1 or TRBD2 (5 bases each). The germline V gene encodes CDR1 KGHSH and CDR2 LQKENI. Trimming took 6 bases from V and 4 from J, leaving 18 bases between them. The CDR3 length is 15 residues. CDR3 protein: CASSRPGTPSETQYF. In DNA, the CDR3 is TGTGCCAGCTCCCGACCCGGGACCCCCTCAGAGACCCAGTACTTC.

This clone has a handful of counts. Other DNA sequences in the sample encode the same CDR3. This chain uses TRBV10-1 with TRBJ1-5; D is possibly TRBD1 (5 bases). The CDR3 is 12 amino acids. Per germline, CDR1 WNHNN and CDR2 SYGVQD (reference sequence). Trimming removed 3 bases at V and 5 bases at J, with 5 bases between. For the CDR3, the DNA is TGCGCCAGCAGTGAAGGGGATCAGCCCCAGCATTTT. It specifies CASSEGDQPQHF.

The V call is TRBV11-2, the J call TRBJ2-2, with 11 bases identical to TRBD2. V was pared by 5 bases and J by 17 bases, with 10 bases of the junction left unmatched. This CDR3 has 13 residues. The germline CDR1 and CDR2 sequences are SGHAT and FQNNGV. The CDR3 loop is CASSQRGLAGGFF. In DNA, the CDR3 is TGTGCCAGCAGCCAAAGGGGCCTAGCGGGAGGTTTTTTT.

The genes are TRBV6-6 and TRBJ1-1; a weak D match, TRBD1 (5 bases). The CDR3 is made up of 15 amino acids. Trimming took off 2 bases at V and 0 bases at J, with 10 bases between the two ends. Germline CDR1 and CDR2: MNHNY and SVGAGI (reference sequence). The CDR3 coding sequence is TGTGCCAGCAGTTACATTGGGGACCTGAACACTGAAGCTTTCTTT. It specifies CASSYIGDLNTEAFF.

For this clone: This CDR3 is also generated by other DNA sequences in the sample. This rearrangement joins TRBV5-1 to TRBJ2-5, with 14 nucleotides matching TRBD2. The CDR3 is 16 amino acids. Germline CDR1 reads SGHRS; CDR2 reads YFSETQ. Trimming at V came to 3 bases and at J to 1 base, leaving 2 bases not matched to a gene. The CDR3 region is CASSSGLAGGQETQYF. Here the CDR3 DNA reads TGCGCCAGCAGCTCTGGACTAGCGGGAGGCCAAGAGACCCAGTACTTC.